These T cell receptor beta chains were read from a single sample in a study of T cells after yellow fever vaccination. One entry per CDR3 protein, called by TCRdb with MiXCR from the 5' RACE reads. The repertoire includes 610,000 or so distinct CDR3 sequences, more than 9% of them detected once, and approximately 15% sits in the top ten. The sample here was PBMCs, taken on the day of the yellow fever booster vaccination. These receptors came from a man under 40 who received the YFV17D yellow fever vaccine. Each CDR3 is given with its conserved first and last residue. Each record gives: D gene, V gene, clone size, J gene, CDR3 DNA, CDR3 protein. D genes are given only for firm matches. Clone size, where shown, is once, few, many, or a class for clones that have expanded.

d_gene: .; v_gene: TRBV5-4; abundance: few; j_gene: TRBJ2-5; CDR3nt: TGTGCCAGCAGCGGTGCCGGGACATTACAAGAGACCCAGTACTTC; CDR3aa: CASSGAGTLQETQYF
d_gene: .; v_gene: TRBV29-1; abundance: few; j_gene: TRBJ2-1; CDR3nt: TGCAGCGTTGGGGGGTTCGGGTCATATGAGCAGTTCTTC; CDR3aa: CSVGGFGSYEQFF
d_gene: TRBD2; v_gene: TRBV27; abundance: few; j_gene: TRBJ2-7; CDR3nt: TGTGCCAGCAGCCAAGCGGGATTTGGCTACGAGCAGTACTTC; CDR3aa: CASSQAGFGYEQYF
d_gene: .; v_gene: TRBV7-2; abundance: .; j_gene: TRBJ1-2; CDR3nt: TGTGCCAGCAGCCCGGGAGGGGCTAACTATGGCTACACCTTC; CDR3aa: CASSPGGANYGYTF
d_gene: TRBD2; v_gene: TRBV7-2; abundance: few; j_gene: TRBJ2-3; CDR3nt: TGTGCCAGCAGTTCCCTGGGTTTAGCGGGAGAGAGAGATACGCAGTATTTT; CDR3aa: CASSSLGLAGERDTQYF
d_gene: TRBD2; v_gene: TRBV10-3; abundance: few; j_gene: TRBJ2-1; CDR3nt: TGTGCCATCAGTTCCGAGCGGGACGGAAATGAGCAGTTCTTC; CDR3aa: CAISSERDGNEQFF
d_gene: .; v_gene: TRBV10-3; abundance: once; j_gene: TRBJ2-3; CDR3nt: TGTGCCATCAGTGAGTCGAGCTCGAAGGGCACAGATACGCAGTATTTT; CDR3aa: CAISESSSKGTDTQYF
d_gene: .; v_gene: TRBV5-4; abundance: .; j_gene: TRBJ2-7; CDR3nt: TGTGCCAGCAGCTTGGGAAACAGGGATTCCTACGAGCAGTACTTC; CDR3aa: CASSLGNRDSYEQYF
d_gene: .; v_gene: TRBV11-1; abundance: once; j_gene: TRBJ2-5; CDR3nt: TGTGCCAGCAGCTTAGGGGCTTTCGAGACCCAGTACTTC; CDR3aa: CASSLGAFETQYF
d_gene: .; v_gene: TRBV20-1; abundance: .; j_gene: TRBJ1-1; CDR3nt: TGCAGTGCTCCCAGACTAGGTGTTATGAACACTGAAGCTTTCTTT; CDR3aa: CSAPRLGVMNTEAFF
d_gene: .; v_gene: TRBV2; abundance: .; j_gene: TRBJ2-1; CDR3nt: TGTGCCAGCAGTGTCGTAGGGTTCGAGCAGTTCTTC; CDR3aa: CASSVVGFEQFF
d_gene: .; v_gene: TRBV4-3; abundance: few; j_gene: TRBJ2-1; CDR3nt: TGCGCCAGCAGGGAACCGGGGTTTTATGGGGACAATGAGCAGTTCTTC; CDR3aa: CASREPGFYGDNEQFF
d_gene: TRBD1; v_gene: TRBV7-2; abundance: .; j_gene: TRBJ2-7; CDR3nt: TGTGCCAGCAGTCCCACAGGGGCCAACATCTACGAGCAGTACTTC; CDR3aa: CASSPTGANIYEQYF
d_gene: .; v_gene: TRBV5-1; abundance: few; j_gene: TRBJ1-6; CDR3nt: TGCGCCAGCAGCGAAGACAGTCTAGGATCACCCCTCCACTTT; CDR3aa: CASSEDSLGSPLHF
d_gene: TRBD2; v_gene: TRBV4-2; abundance: .; j_gene: TRBJ2-1; CDR3nt: TGTGCCAGCAGCCAAGGGACTAGCAGGGAACCTTACAATGAGCAGTTCTTC; CDR3aa: CASSQGTSREPYNEQFF
d_gene: .; v_gene: TRBV5-1; abundance: .; j_gene: TRBJ2-7; CDR3nt: TGCGCCAGCAGCTGGGAGCTTAGCGGCCTCTACGAGCAGTACTTC; CDR3aa: CASSWELSGLYEQYF
d_gene: .; v_gene: TRBV7-6; abundance: few; j_gene: TRBJ2-5; CDR3nt: TGTGCCAGCAGCTTGCCCTGGGACGGACTTCGGGAGACCCAGTACTTC; CDR3aa: CASSLPWDGLRETQYF
d_gene: .; v_gene: TRBV7-2; abundance: .; j_gene: TRBJ1-2; CDR3nt: TGTGCCAGCAGCCAGGCCAGTCTCTATGGCTACACCTTC; CDR3aa: CASSQASLYGYTF
d_gene: .; v_gene: TRBV7-2; abundance: .; j_gene: TRBJ2-3; CDR3nt: TGTGCCAGCAGCTTACGCGTGGCGGGGCCCACAGATACGCAGTATTTT; CDR3aa: CASSLRVAGPTDTQYF